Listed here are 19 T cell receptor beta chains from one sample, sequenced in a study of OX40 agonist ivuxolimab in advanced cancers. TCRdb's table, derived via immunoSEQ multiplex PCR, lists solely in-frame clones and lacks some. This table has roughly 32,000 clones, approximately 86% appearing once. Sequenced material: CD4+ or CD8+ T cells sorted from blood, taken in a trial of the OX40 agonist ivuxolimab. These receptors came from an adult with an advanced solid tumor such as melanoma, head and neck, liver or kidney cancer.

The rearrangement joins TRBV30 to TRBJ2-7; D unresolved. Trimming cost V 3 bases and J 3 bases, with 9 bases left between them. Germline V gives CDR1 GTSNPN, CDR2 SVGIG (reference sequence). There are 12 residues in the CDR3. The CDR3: CAWRSGGYEQYF. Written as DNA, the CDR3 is TGTGCCTGGAGATCGGGCGGCTACGAGCAGTACTTC.

CDR3: CASSLVSYEQYF. The CDR3 bases are TGCGCCAGCAGCTTGGTGTCCTACGAGCAGTACTTC. The chain joins TRBV5-1 to TRBJ2-7; no firm D call. V lost 0 bases and J lost 1, with 2 bases in between. In germline, CDR1 is SGHRS, CDR2 YFSETQ. CDR3 length: 12 residues.

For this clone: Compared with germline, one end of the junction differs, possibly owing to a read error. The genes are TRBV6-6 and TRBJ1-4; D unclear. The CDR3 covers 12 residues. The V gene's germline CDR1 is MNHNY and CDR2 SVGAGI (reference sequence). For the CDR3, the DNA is TGTGCCAGCACATCACAAGAGGAAAAATTGTTTTTT. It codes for CASTSQEEKLFF.

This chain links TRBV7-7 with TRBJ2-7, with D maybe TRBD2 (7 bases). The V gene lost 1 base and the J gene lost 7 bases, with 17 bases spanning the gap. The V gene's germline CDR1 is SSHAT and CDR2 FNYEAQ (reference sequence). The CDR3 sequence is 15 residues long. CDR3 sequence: CASSLGGGAGAEQYF. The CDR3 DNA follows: TGTGCCAGCAGCTTAGGTGGGGGGGCCGGTGCGGAGCAGTACTTC.

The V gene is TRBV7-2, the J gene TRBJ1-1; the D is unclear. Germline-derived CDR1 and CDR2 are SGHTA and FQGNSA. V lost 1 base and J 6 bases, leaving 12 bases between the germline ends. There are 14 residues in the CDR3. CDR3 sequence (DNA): TGTGCCAGCAGCTTAGGCCTAGTATTCGCTGAAGCTTTCTTT. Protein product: CASSLGLVFAEAFF.

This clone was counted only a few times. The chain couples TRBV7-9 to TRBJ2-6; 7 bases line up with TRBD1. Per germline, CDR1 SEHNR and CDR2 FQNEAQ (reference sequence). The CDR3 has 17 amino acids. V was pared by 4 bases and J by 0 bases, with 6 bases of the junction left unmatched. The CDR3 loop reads CASSSGTDSSGANVLTF. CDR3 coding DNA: TGTGCCAGCAGCTCCGGGACAGACTCCTCTGGGGCCAACGTCCTGACTTTC.

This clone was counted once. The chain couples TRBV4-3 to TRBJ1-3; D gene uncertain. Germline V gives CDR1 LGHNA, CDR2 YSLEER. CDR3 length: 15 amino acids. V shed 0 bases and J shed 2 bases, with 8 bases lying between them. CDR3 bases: TGCGCCAGCAGCCAAGATTTGGGCGCTGGAAACACCATATATTTT. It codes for CASSQDLGAGNTIYF.

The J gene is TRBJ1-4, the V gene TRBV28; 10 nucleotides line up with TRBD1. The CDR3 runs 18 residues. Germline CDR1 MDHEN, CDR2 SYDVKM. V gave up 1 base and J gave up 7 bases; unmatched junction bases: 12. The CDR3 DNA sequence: TGTGCCAGCAGTTTATTGGTGGGGACAGGGGATAAAGGTGAAAAACTGTTTTTT. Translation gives CASSLLVGTGDKGEKLFF.

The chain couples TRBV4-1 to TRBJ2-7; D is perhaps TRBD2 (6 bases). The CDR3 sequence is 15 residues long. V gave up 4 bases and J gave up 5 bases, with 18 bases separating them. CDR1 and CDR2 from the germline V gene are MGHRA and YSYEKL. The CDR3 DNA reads TGCGCCAGCAGCCTGACCCCCATTACTAGCAACGAGCAGTACTTC. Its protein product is CASSLTPITSNEQYF.

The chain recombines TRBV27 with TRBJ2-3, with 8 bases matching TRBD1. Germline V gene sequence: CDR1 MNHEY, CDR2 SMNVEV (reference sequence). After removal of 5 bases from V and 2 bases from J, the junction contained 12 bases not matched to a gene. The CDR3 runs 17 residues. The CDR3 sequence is CASSKTADRAYTDTQYF. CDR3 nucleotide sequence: TGTGCCAGCAGTAAAACGGCGGACAGGGCCTACACAGATACGCAGTATTTT.

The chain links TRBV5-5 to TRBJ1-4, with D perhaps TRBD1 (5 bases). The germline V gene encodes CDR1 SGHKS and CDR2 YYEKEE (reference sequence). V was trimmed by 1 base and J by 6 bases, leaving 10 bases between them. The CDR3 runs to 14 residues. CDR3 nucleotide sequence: TGTGCCAGCAGCTTGCAGCCAGGGTATGAAAAACTGTTTTTT. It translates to CASSLQPGYEKLFF.

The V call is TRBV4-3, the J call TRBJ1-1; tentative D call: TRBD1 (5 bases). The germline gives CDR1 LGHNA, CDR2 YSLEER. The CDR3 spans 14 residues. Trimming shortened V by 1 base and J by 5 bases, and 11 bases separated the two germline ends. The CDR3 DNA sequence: TGCGCCAGCAGCCAAGGCCGGGGGGTTACTGAAGCTTTCTTT. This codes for CASSQGRGVTEAFF.

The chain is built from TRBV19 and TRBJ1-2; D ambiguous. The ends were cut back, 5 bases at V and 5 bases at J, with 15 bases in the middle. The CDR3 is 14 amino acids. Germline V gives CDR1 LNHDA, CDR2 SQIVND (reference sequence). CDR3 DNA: TGTGCCAGTAGTCCCGGTGGTTTCCTATATGGCTACACCTTC. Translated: CASSPGGFLYGYTF.

In DNA form, the CDR3 reads TGTGCCAGCAGCTCCGGACAGCTTCTCACTGAAGCTTTCTTT. This gives the protein CASSSGQLLTEAFF. V usage is TRBV7-9 and J usage is TRBJ1-1; the D gene is possibly TRBD1 (6 bases). Germline V gene lookup returns CDR1 SEHNR and CDR2 FQNEAQ (reference sequence). The CDR3 consists of 14 residues. The ends were cut back, 4 bases at V and 4 bases at J, with 13 bases in the middle.

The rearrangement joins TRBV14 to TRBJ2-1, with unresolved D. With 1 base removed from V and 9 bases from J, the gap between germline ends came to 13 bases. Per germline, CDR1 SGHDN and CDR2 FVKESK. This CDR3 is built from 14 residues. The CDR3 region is CASSQAAASGEQFF. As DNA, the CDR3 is TGTGCCAGCAGCCAAGCTGCAGCTTCGGGTGAGCAGTTCTTC.

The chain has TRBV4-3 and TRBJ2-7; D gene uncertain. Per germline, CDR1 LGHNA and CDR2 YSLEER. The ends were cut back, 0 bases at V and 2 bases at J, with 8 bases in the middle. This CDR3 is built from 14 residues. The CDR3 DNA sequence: TGCGCCAGCAGCCAAGATAGAACGGCCTACGAGCAGTACTTC. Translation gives CASSQDRTAYEQYF.

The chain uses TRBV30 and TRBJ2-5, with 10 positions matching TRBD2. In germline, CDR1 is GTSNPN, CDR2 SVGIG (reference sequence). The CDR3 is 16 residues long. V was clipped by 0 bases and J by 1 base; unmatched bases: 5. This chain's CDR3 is CAWSVPLAGVQETQYF. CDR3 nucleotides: TGTGCCTGGAGTGTCCCCCTAGCGGGGGTCCAAGAGACCCAGTACTTC.

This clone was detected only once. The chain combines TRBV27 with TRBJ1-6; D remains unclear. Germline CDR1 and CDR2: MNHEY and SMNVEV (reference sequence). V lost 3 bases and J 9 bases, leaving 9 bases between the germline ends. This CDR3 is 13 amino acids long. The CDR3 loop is CASSLEVSSPLHF. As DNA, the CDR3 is TGTGCCAGCAGTTTGGAGGTCAGTTCACCCCTCCACTTT.

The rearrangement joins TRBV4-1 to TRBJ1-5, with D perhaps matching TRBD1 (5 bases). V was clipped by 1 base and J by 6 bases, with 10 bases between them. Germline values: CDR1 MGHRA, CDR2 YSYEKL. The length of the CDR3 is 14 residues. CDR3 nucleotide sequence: TGCGCCAGCAGCCAAGCCACAGGTGGTCAGCCCCAGCATTTT. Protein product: CASSQATGGQPQHF.